The clone carrying this TCR beta chain came up a few times. Its target is unknown. The data originate from a study of response to subunit inactivated influenza vaccine. General observations from the study: Authors suggested that a seasonal influenza vaccination recruits few new T cells each time.

MiXCR, applied by TCRdb to the RT-PCR reads, yields one record per CDR3 protein. The data hold hundreds of thousands of distinct CDR3 sequences, with 6% to 9% observed a single time. CDR1 SGHRS and CDR2 YFSETQ come from the germline V gene. The CDR3 contains 13 residues. The ends were cut back, 4 bases at V and 5 bases at J, with 12 bases in the middle. Sequenced material: PBMCs from blood, taken roughly 24 months after vaccination. This receptor was taken from a man between 50 and 70 years old who received an inactivated influenza vaccine. V is TRBV5-1 and J is TRBJ2-5; D call uncertain. This chain's CDR3 is CASSRTPGETQYF. The CDR3 DNA reads TGCGCCAGCAGCCGGACCCCCGGTGAGACCCAGTACTTC.